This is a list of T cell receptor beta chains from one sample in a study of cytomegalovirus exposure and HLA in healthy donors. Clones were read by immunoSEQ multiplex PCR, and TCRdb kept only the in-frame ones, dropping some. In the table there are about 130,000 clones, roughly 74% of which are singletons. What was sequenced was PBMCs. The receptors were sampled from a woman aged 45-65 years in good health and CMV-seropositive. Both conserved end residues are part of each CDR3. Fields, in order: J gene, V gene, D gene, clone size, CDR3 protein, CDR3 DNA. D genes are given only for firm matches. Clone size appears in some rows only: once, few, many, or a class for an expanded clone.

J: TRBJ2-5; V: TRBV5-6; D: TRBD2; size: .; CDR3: CASSLGTSGGFGEETQYF; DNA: TGTGCCAGCAGCCTGGGGACTAGCGGGGGGTTCGGGGAAGAGACCCAGTACTTC
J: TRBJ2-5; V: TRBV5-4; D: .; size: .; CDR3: CASSLGGQETQYF; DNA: TGTGCCAGCAGCTTGGGGGGGCAGGAGACCCAGTACTTC
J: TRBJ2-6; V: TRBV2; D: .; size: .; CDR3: CASSSGRSGANVLTF; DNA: TGTGCCAGCAGTTCAGGAAGATCTGGGGCCAACGTCCTGACTTTC
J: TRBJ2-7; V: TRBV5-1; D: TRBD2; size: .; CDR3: CASSLATSGGGEQYF; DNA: TGCGCCAGCAGCCTCGCCACTAGCGGGGGAGGCGAGCAGTACTTC
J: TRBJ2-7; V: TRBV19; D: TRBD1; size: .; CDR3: CASSASTGGTEQYF; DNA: TGTGCCAGTAGTGCCTCGACAGGGGGGACCGAGCAGTACTTC
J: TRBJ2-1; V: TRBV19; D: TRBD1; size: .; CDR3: CASSIYRGYNEQFF; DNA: TGTGCCAGTAGTATCTACAGGGGCTACAATGAGCAGTTCTTC
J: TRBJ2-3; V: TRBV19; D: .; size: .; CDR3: CASSIGPRGTDTQYF; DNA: TGTGCCAGTAGTATCGGTCCCCGGGGCACAGATACGCAGTATTTT
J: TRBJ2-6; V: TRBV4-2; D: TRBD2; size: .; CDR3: CASSQDPLAGGTGANVLTF; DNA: TGTGCCAGCAGCCAAGATCCCCTAGCGGGGGGGACTGGGGCCAACGTCCTGACTTTC
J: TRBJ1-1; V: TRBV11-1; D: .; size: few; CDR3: CASSLDVGGSTEAFF; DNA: TGTGCCAGCAGCTTAGATGTGGGCGGGAGCACTGAAGCTTTCTTT
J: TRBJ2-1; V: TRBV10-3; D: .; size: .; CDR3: CAIRLQEFNEQFF; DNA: TGTGCCATCAGACTACAGGAGTTTAATGAGCAGTTCTTC
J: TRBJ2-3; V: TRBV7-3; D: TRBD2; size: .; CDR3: CASSPLASGGLYTQYF; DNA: TGTGCCAGCAGCCCTCTCGCTAGCGGGGGGTTGTATACGCAGTATTTT
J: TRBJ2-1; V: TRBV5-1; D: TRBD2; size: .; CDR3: CASRWTSGYNEQFF; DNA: TGCGCCTCCCGATGGACTAGCGGCTACAATGAGCAGTTCTTC
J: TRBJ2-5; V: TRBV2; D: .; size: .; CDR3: CASSRETQYF; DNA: TGTGCCAGCAGTCGAGAGACCCAGTACTTC
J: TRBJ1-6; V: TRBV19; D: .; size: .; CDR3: CASSIGWGGGSPLHF; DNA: TGTGCCAGTAGTATCGGTTGGGGAGGCGGTTCACCCCTCCACTTT
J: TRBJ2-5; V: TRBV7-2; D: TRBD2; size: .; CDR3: CASSLRLAGGQETQYF; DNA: TGTGCCAGCAGCTTGAGACTAGCGGGGGGCCAAGAGACCCAGTACTTC
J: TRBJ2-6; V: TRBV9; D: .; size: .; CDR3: CASSVYSSGANVLTF; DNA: TGTGCCAGCAGCGTATATAGCTCTGGGGCCAACGTCCTGACTTTC